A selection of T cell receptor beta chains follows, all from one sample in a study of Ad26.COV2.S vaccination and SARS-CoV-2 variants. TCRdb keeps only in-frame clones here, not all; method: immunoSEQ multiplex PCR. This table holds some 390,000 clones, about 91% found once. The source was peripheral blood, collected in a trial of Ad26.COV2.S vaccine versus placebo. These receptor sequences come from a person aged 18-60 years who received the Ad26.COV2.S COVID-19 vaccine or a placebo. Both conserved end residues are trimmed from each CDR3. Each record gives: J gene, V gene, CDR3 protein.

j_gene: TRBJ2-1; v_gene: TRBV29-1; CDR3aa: SVEGGRKGVNEQF
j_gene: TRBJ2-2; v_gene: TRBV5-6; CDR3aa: ASSLFAGADTGELF
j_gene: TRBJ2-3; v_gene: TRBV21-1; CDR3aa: ASSSEGQAFTDTQY
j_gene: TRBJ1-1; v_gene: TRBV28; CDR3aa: ASSFPIGAGNTEAF
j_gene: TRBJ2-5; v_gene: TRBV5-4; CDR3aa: ASSLPGEETQY
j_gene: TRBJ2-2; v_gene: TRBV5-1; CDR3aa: ASSPGLNTGELF
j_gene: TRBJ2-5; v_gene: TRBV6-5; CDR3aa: ASTPTRSETQY
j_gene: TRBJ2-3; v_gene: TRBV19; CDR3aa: ASTVTGYGTDTQY
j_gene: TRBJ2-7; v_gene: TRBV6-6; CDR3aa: ASSAGQGTHEQY
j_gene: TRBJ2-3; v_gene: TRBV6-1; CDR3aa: ASSESRSTDTQY
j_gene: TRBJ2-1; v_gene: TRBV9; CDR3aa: ASSVVDLGLAGGEQF
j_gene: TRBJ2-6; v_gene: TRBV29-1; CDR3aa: SVGGSNVLT
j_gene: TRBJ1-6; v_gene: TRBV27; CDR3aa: ASSWQGPNSPLH
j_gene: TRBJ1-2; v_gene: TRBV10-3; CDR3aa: AISEGGALNYGYT
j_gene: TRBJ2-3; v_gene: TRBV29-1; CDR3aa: SVGGFSTDTQY
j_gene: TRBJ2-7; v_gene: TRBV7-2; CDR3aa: ASSLVGGSPYEQY